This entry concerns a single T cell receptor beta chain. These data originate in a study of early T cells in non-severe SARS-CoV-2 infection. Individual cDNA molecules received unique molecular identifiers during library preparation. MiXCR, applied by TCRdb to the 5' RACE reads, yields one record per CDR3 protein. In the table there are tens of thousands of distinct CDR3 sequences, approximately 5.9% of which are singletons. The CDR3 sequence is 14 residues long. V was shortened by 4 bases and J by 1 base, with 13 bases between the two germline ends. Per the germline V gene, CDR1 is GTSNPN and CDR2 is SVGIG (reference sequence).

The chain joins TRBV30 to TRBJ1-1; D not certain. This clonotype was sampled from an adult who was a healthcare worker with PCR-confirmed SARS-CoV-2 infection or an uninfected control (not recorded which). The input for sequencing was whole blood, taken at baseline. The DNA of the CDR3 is TGTGCCTGGACTATCAGGCAGCGGAACACTGAAGCTTTCTTT. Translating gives CAWTIRQRNTEAFF.